Listed below are T cell receptor beta chains from one sample, sequenced in a study of T cell responses to AZD1222 COVID-19 vaccine. Sequenced by immunoSEQ multiplex PCR; TCRdb stores in-frame clones only, minus some. The repertoire has around 67,000 clones, 84% of them found once; the top ten carry 7.3%. The sequenced sample was peripheral blood, obtained on day 0 of AZD1222 vaccination. The source of these receptors is an adult in good health. Both conserved end residues are part of each CDR3. A D gene is named only where the DNA matches it firmly. The size field is filled for only some rows; it gives once, few, many or a size class.

cdr3_nt cdr3_aa v_call d_call j_call clone_size
TGTGCCAGCAGCTTAGTGGGGCTACAGGGCCTCCGGGGGACCCAGCATTTT CASSLVGLQGLRGTQHF TRBV13 . TRBJ1-5 .
TGTGCCAGCAGTGAGGGCGGGAGCAATCAGCCCCAGCATTTT CASSEGGSNQPQHF TRBV2 . TRBJ1-5 .
TGTGCCAGCAGCTTAAGGGAGAGGAGGGGCGAGCAGTACTTC CASSLRERRGEQYF TRBV5-6 . TRBJ2-7 few
TGCGCCAGCAGCACGGGACAAAACACCGGGGAGCTGTTTTTT CASSTGQNTGELFF TRBV5-1 . TRBJ2-2 .
TGTGCCAGCAGTCTACAGGGGGCCCTGGGGCTGTTTTTT CASSLQGALGLFF TRBV6-6 TRBD1 TRBJ1-4 .
TGTGCCAGCAGTCTGTCCCTATCCACGCAGTATTTT CASSLSLSTQYF TRBV5-6 . TRBJ2-3 few
TGTGCCAGCAGAAGAGAGGGTTATAATTCACCCCTCCACTTT CASRREGYNSPLHF TRBV6-4 . TRBJ1-6 .
TGTGCCAGCACCTTACCGCGGCAGGGTCACTATGGCTACACCTTC CASTLPRQGHYGYTF TRBV28 . TRBJ1-2 .
TGTGCCAGCACCAAGACAGGGCAAAACATTCAGTACTTC CASTKTGQNIQYF TRBV11-2 TRBD1 TRBJ2-4 .
TGTGCCAGCAGCTTGGAGGGACAGGGGGCCTACGAGCAGTACTTC CASSLEGQGAYEQYF TRBV3-1/TRBV3-2 TRBD1 TRBJ2-7 .
TGTGCCAGCAGTCGACAGGCTCAAGAGACCCAGTACTTC CASSRQAQETQYF TRBV12-3/TRBV12-4 . TRBJ2-5 .
TGTGCCAGCAGGAACATTGGTAGATTCTATGGCTACACCTTC CASRNIGRFYGYTF TRBV11-2 . TRBJ1-2 .
TGCGCCAGCAGCCATAGTTTGGTCAGGGGTCCTCCTACCATATATTTT CASSHSLVRGPPTIYF TRBV4-1 . TRBJ1-3 .
TGTGCCAGCAGCCACGGACCGGGGACAGGGAGCTCCTACAATGAGCAGTTCTTC CASSHGPGTGSSYNEQFF TRBV28 TRBD1 TRBJ2-1 .
TGTGCCAGCATCATAGAGAGGCGGGATTACGAGCAGTACTTC CASIIERRDYEQYF TRBV6-5 . TRBJ2-7 .
TGTGCCAGCAGCCCGGCTCGGGAGACCCAGTACTTC CASSPARETQYF TRBV11-2 . TRBJ2-5 .
TGTGCCAGCTCGTCCGGGACAGGGATTTACGAGCAGTACTTC CASSSGTGIYEQYF TRBV18 TRBD1 TRBJ2-7 .
TGCGCCAGCAGCCGAGGACGGGAACCTAGTGGAACTGAAGCTTTCTTT CASSRGREPSGTEAFF TRBV5-1 . TRBJ1-1 .
TGTGCCAGCAGGCGCTCGGCGGGGGCGGGTGAGCAGTACTTC CASRRSAGAGEQYF TRBV7-9 . TRBJ2-7 once
TGTGCCAGCAGCCAAGGCGGTGATCAGCCCCAGCATTTT CASSQGGDQPQHF TRBV4-2 . TRBJ1-5 .
TGCGCCAGCAGCTTCGCTAGCGGCGACACCGGGGAGCTGTTTTTT CASSFASGDTGELFF TRBV5-1 TRBD2 TRBJ2-2 .
TGTGCCAGCAGTTATACAGCTTTCTACGAGCAGTACTTC CASSYTAFYEQYF TRBV6-2/TRBV6-3 . TRBJ2-7 .
TGTGCCACCAGCGCCAGCGGATCTGGGAATGAGCAGTTCTTC CATSASGSGNEQFF TRBV15 . TRBJ2-1 .
TGTGCCATCAGTCGGACAGGGGGAGGGGACACTGAAGCTTTCTTT CAISRTGGGDTEAFF TRBV10-3 TRBD1 TRBJ1-1 few
TGTGCCAGCAGCCCCGTGGGGGGCGGGGCGCGCACAGATACGCAGTATTTT CASSPVGGGARTDTQYF TRBV11-2 . TRBJ2-3 .
TGTGCCAGCAGCCTCTCCGCCGGGGGGACAGGTGGCACCATATATTTT CASSLSAGGTGGTIYF TRBV7-9 TRBD1 TRBJ1-3 .
TGTGCCAGCTCACGAGTTCCGGGTCGGAGGGATTCACCCCTCCACTTT CASSRVPGRRDSPLHF TRBV18 . TRBJ1-6 .
TGTGCCAGCAGCCGAGGGGGGGTCACTGAAGCTTTCTTT CASSRGGVTEAFF TRBV6-5 . TRBJ1-1 .
TGTGCCAGCAGCCCAAGGGGACAGAATAACTATGGCTACACCTTC CASSPRGQNNYGYTF TRBV6-6 TRBD1 TRBJ1-2 .
TGCGCCAGCAGCTTCCCGGGTGCCGGGGAGCTGTTTTTT CASSFPGAGELFF TRBV5-1 . TRBJ2-2 .
TGTGCCAGCAAGAGCTCCTATAATTCACCCCTCCACTTT CASKSSYNSPLHF TRBV27 . TRBJ1-6 few
TGTGCCAGCAGCTTACAAGGAAACACCATATATTTT CASSLQGNTIYF TRBV7-9 . TRBJ1-3 once
TGTGCCAGCAGTGAAGAAGGAAAGCAGTACTTC CASSEEGKQYF TRBV2 . TRBJ2-7 .
TGTGCCATCAGTGAGTCGACTGGGGGCGGTTCACCCCTCCACTTT CAISESTGGGSPLHF TRBV10-3 . TRBJ1-6 .
TGTGCCAGCAGAGGCGCAGGGGGAAGGAATCAGCCCCAGCATTTT CASRGAGGRNQPQHF TRBV6-5 TRBD1 TRBJ1-5 .
TGTGCCAGCAGCGTAAGACAGGACCACACCGGGGAGCTGTTTTTT CASSVRQDHTGELFF TRBV9 . TRBJ2-2 .
TGCAGCGTTATATGGACTCTCAGGGGGGAGCTGTTTTTT CSVIWTLRGELFF TRBV29-1 . TRBJ2-2 .
TGTGCCAGCAGCTGGGACAGAGGCTCCTACGAGCAGTACTTC CASSWDRGSYEQYF TRBV5-6 TRBD1 TRBJ2-7 .
TGTGCCAGCAGGACTAGCGCCGGGGAGCTGTTTTTT CASRTSAGELFF TRBV6-5 TRBD2 TRBJ2-2 .
TGTGCCAGTGGGATCGGGACGGGGAACCAAGAGACCCAGTACTTC CASGIGTGNQETQYF TRBV2 . TRBJ2-5 .
TGCACCAGCAGCGTTATTAACAGGGACTACAATGAGCAGTTCTTC CTSSVINRDYNEQFF TRBV5-1 . TRBJ2-1 .
TGTGCCAGCAGCGAGGGACCGACCTATGGCTACACCTTC CASSEGPTYGYTF TRBV9 . TRBJ1-2 .